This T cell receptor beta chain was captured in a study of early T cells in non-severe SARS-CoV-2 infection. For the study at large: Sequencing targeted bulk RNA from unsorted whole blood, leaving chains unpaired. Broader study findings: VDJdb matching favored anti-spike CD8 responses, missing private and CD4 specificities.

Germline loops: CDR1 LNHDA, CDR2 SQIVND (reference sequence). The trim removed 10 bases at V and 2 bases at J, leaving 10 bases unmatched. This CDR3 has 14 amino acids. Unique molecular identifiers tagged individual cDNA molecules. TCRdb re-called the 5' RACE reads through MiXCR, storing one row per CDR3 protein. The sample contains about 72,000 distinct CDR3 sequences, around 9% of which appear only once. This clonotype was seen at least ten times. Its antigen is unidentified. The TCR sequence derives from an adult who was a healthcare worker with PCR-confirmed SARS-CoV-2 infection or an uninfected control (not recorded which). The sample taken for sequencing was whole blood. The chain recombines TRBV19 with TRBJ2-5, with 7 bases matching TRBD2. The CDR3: CATRLAGWQETQYF. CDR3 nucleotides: TGTGCCACAAGACTAGCTGGATGGCAAGAGACCCAGTACTTC.